This T cell receptor (beta chain) was identified during a study of T cell changes during pregnancy in multiple sclerosis. Assay: immunoSEQ multiplex PCR; the TCRdb copy retains only in-frame clones and omits some. This repertoire shows 30,000 to 35,000 clones, around 90% found once; its top ten account for 0.5% to 0.65%. V lost 1 base and J lost 0; bases outside the gene matches: 3. CDR1 is LGHNA, CDR2 YSLEER, per germline. The CDR3 consists of 17 residues. The receptor was isolated from a female donor in good health, enrolled as a control in a pregnancy study. The material was CD4+ T cells from peripheral blood mononuclear cells, obtained in the third trimester of pregnancy. This rearrangement joins TRBV4-3 to TRBJ2-7, with 13 bases aligning to TRBD2. This CDR3 is CASSQGLAGGYSYEQYF. The CDR3 DNA follows: TGCGCCAGCAGCCAAGGACTAGCGGGGGGTTACTCCTACGAGCAGTACTTC.